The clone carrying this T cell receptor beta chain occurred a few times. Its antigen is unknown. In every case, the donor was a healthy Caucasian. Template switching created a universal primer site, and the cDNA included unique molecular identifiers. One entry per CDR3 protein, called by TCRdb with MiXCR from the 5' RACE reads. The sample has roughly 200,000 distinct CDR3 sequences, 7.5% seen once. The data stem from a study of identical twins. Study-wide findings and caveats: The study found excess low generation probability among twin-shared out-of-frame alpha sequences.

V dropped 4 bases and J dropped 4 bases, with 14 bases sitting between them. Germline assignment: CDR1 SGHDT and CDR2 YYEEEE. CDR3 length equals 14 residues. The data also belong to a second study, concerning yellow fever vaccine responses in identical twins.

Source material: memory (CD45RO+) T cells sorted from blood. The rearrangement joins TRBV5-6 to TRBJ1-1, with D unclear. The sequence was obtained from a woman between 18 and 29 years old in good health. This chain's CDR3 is CASSQDLEGTEAFF. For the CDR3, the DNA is TGTGCCAGCAGCCAAGATTTGGAGGGCACTGAAGCTTTCTTT.